This record looks at one T cell receptor beta chain sequence and its context. Its binding antigen is unknown. Base qualities are not at hand, and no much larger clone is one base apart. At the DNA level, this CDR3 is encoded by other sequences in the same sample as well. The data stem from a study of T cell responses to AZD1222 COVID-19 vaccine (dated by TCRdb to the early 2020s). For the study in its entirety: AZD1222 recipients with second doses at about 4 weeks or about 12 weeks were pooled, because spike-specific TCR depth and breadth did not differ between schedules. Enrollment into the trials was organized by age into subgroups of 18-55, 56-69 and 70-plus years, and those subgroups contained approximately 150, 30 and 60 TCR-sequenced participants, respectively. A total of 233 trial participants underwent TCR sequencing, of whom 207 received two doses of AZD1222 and about 25 received two doses of the MenACWY control vaccine.

The junction carries 2 bases between V and J, which are trimmed by 1 base and 4 bases respectively. The CDR3 starts with the cysteine, ends with the phenylalanine, and has 12 residues. The DNA shown is the 36-base CDR3, in frame from base 1. The germline V gene supplies CDR1 MGHRA and CDR2 YSYEKL. Summary of the overall study and its limitations: Reportedly, almost half of the unique spike-specific TCRs recognized epitopes lying outside the regions that are mutated in the B.1.351 and B.1.1.7 variants. Because no samples from the day 14 peak response were available, repertoires could be characterized only after the peak T cell response. Conclusions about previously exposed vaccinees are limited, since just six AZD1222 recipients were seropositive for SARS-CoV-2 at baseline. In the small 56-69-year group, the increase in depth fell short of significance, most likely because of low power. Most participants were white British and females outnumbered males, and the authors suggested that clonal diversity may have been underestimated. After two AZD1222 doses, spike-specific TCR breadth and depth were significantly higher than at day 0 and than in MenACWY recipients. Vaccine-associated CD4 TCRs spanned the whole spike protein, with dominant responses in regions 160-218 and 743-854.

The sample's time point label is to be understood as: baseline before first vaccination. Vaccinee samples came from UK trials COV001 and COV002, including a single-blind randomized controlled phase 2/3 trial of AZD1222 (ChAdOx1 nCoV-19) in healthy adults. Trial participant PBMC samples were collected at day 0 and day 28 after the second dose for TCRbeta chain sequencing. The CDR3 regions of human TCRbeta chains were analyzed by immunosequencing. In the source study's methods: TCRs in the repertoires were matched against a reference library of SARS-CoV-2-specific TCRs that had been generated with the MIRA antigen-specificity platform. Breadth was defined as the fraction of unique TCRs that were SARS-CoV-2-associated, and depth was defined as the fraction of total T cells that were SARS-CoV-2-associated. Using the MIRA data, every spike-specific TCR was mapped to the spike region that the TCR reacted to and assigned to either a CD4 or a CD8 class. Log10-transformed breadth and depth values were compared by one-way ANOVA with Sidak's multiple comparisons tests. What TCRdb holds here is the immuneACCESS table cut down to in-frame rearrangements. Part of the clones is not present; checked against another copy, under half of the missing clones reflect an unresolved V gene, and the others are unexplained. For V, J and clone size, that table is used; D and trimming come from the DNA. In all, the sample holds 100,000 to 120,000 clones, and about 87% of those were seen once. 1.6% of the sample is taken by the ten largest.

This receptor chain uses TRBV4-1 and TRBJ1-3; there is no confident call for the D gene. This clonotype was sampled from an adult in good health. Sequenced here: peripheral blood, sampled on day 0 of AZD1222 vaccination. This receptor carries the CDR3 CASSQGGNTIYF. The sequence in DNA is TGCGCCAGCAGCCAAGGAGGAAACACCATATATTTT.